The 7 T cell receptor beta chains given below trace back to one sample, sequenced in a study of T-cell reconstitution after alpha-beta-depleted transplantation in children (TCRdb year 2016). The treatment or condition label for this specimen denotes: allogeneic hematopoietic cell transplantation with graft depleted of TCRalphabeta T cells and CD19 B cells. Library generation was performed with PCR. The instrument given in TCRdb is Illumina HiSeq 2500. To normalize quantification of the TCRbeta repertoire, the TCR libraries were built with molecular barcoding that relied on unique molecular identifiers. TCRdb reprocessed the public reads (quality trimming at Q25 with fastp, clone calling with MiXCR) and kept in-frame beta chains. Every distinct CDR3 protein forms one entry, paired with its most common genes and DNA. For this sample there are about 510,000 distinct CDR3 sequences; over 9.5% appear just once. The ten most abundant clones make up around 15% of the sample.

The sequencing used PBMCs, mostly from graft donor cells, collected 180 days after TCRalphabeta/CD19-depleted stem cell transplant. These TCRs come from a female patient aged 2 to 10 who had a stem cell transplant for aplastic anemia, so the T cells may come from the graft donor.

This chain joins TRBV15 and TRBJ2-5, with unresolved D. Germline V gene data show CDR1 as LNHNV and CDR2 as YYDKDF (reference sequence). V lost 0 bases and J lost 4, with 6 bases in between. This CDR3 is built from 13 residues. The DNA for the CDR3 is TGTGCCACCAGCAGAGATTGGATAGAGACCCAGTACTTC. This translates into CATSRDWIETQYF.

The rearrangement uses TRBV20-1 and TRBJ1-3; no definite D call. This CDR3 comprises 14 residues. Germline CDR1 reads DFQATT; CDR2 reads SNEGSKA (reference sequence). Trimming removed 4 bases at V and 0 bases at J, with 10 bases between. CDR3 DNA sequence: TGCAGTGCTAAAGCAGGTCGCTCTGGAAACACCATATATTTT. Its protein is CSAKAGRSGNTIYF.

The chain has TRBV27 and TRBJ2-3, with D perhaps TRBD1 (6 bases). From germline, CDR1 is MNHEY and CDR2 SMNVEV (reference sequence). This CDR3 comprises 16 residues. Between the trimmed V and J ends, which lost 4 bases and 7 bases, there was a span of 21 bases. This CDR3 reads CASSSPGDLHMYTQYF. The CDR3 DNA reads TGTGCCAGCAGTTCCCCAGGGGACCTGCACATGTATACGCAGTATTTT.

In its sample, this clonotype was seen a few times. V gene TRBV6-1 combines with J gene TRBJ1-4; 9 positions agree with TRBD1. Germline trimming cut 4 bases from V and 5 bases from J; bases unmatched to any gene: 8. Looked up from germline, CDR1 is MNHNS and CDR2 is SASEGT. This CDR3 has 16 amino acids. CDR3 coding DNA: TGTGCCAGCAGTGGTCCCGGGACAGGGAGAAATGAAAAACTGTTTTTT. This codes for CASSGPGTGRNEKLFF.

DNA for the CDR3: TGCAGCGTTGACACAGTCAGCCTTATTGGAAACTATGGCTACACCTTC. The encoded protein is CSVDTVSLIGNYGYTF. The chain recombines TRBV29-1 with TRBJ1-2; D is uncertain. The length of the CDR3 is 16 residues. The ends were cut back, 3 bases at V and 2 bases at J, with 19 bases in the middle. Germline V gives CDR1 SQVTM, CDR2 ANQGSEA.

This chain links TRBV9 with TRBJ2-1; possible D gene TRBD2, 7 bases. The germline V and J ends were trimmed by 4 bases and 9 bases, with 17 bases remaining between them. CDR1 is SGDLS, CDR2 YYNGEE, per germline. The CDR3 has 14 residues. In DNA form, the CDR3 reads TGTGCCAGCAGCCCCCAAAGGGGGAGGGGTGAGCAGTTCTTC. It encodes CASSPQRGRGEQFF.

This clonotype was seen more than once but under ten times. V and J are TRBV6-1 and TRBJ1-1; no reliable D call. CDR1 and CDR2 (germline): MNHNS, SASEGT. Trimming stripped 3 bases from V and 1 base from J, with 6 bases between. The CDR3 consists of 13 residues. In DNA, the CDR3 is TGTGCCAGCAGTGACGCCTGGAACACTGAAGCTTTCTTT. It is translated as CASSDAWNTEAFF.